This is a list of T cell receptor beta chains from one sample in a study of TIL therapy for anti-PD-1-resistant metastatic lung cancer. Assay: immunoSEQ multiplex PCR; the TCRdb copy retains only in-frame clones and omits some. The sample contains 9,500 to 15,000 clones, approximately 52% of which appear only once. This material consisted of tumor tissue, taken at baseline. The receptor set was obtained from a person aged 25-85 years with non-small cell lung cancer. The CDR3 runs from the conserved cysteine through the conserved F or W. Each record gives: CDR3 protein, CDR3 DNA, V gene, clone size, D gene, J gene. D genes are given only for firm matches. Clone size, where shown, is once, few, many, or a class for clones that have expanded.

CDR3: CASRAGIGTDTQYF; DNA: TGTGCCAGTCGGGCCGGGATTGGCACAGATACGCAGTATTTT; V: TRBV19; size: NA; D: NA; J: TRBJ2-3
CDR3: CASGEGGNSPLHF; DNA: TGTGCCAGCGGGGAAGGCGGGAATTCACCCCTCCACTTT; V: TRBV9; size: NA; D: NA; J: TRBJ1-6
CDR3: CASSLESPGTQYF; DNA: TGTGCCAGCAGCTTAGAATCTCCCGGTACGCAGTATTTT; V: TRBV13; size: NA; D: NA; J: TRBJ2-3
CDR3: CASTGVYGETQYF; DNA: TGTGCCAGTACAGGGGTCTACGGTGAGACCCAGTACTTC; V: TRBV2; size: NA; D: TRBD1; J: TRBJ2-5
CDR3: CASSIAPGHSYEQYF; DNA: TGTGCCAGTAGTATAGCCCCGGGGCACTCCTACGAGCAGTACTTC; V: TRBV19; size: NA; D: NA; J: TRBJ2-7
CDR3: CASSDWTGRGTNEKLFF; DNA: TGTGCCAGCAGTGACTGGACAGGACGGGGCACTAATGAAAAACTGTTTTTT; V: TRBV27; size: NA; D: TRBD1; J: TRBJ1-4
CDR3: CAWSEGTSGPPYSGTQYF; DNA: TGTGCCTGGAGTGAGGGGACTAGCGGGCCTCCCTACTCGGGGACGCAGTATTTT; V: TRBV30; size: NA; D: TRBD2; J: TRBJ2-3
CDR3: CATSGKGGAEAFF; DNA: TGTGCCACCAGTGGGAAGGGAGGGGCTGAAGCTTTCTTT; V: TRBV24-1; size: NA; D: NA; J: TRBJ1-1
CDR3: CASRGQTKDNSPLHF; DNA: TGTGCCAGCAGAGGACAAACAAAAGATAATTCACCCCTCCACTTT; V: TRBV6-6; size: NA; D: NA; J: TRBJ1-6
CDR3: CASKWRGDYNEQFF; DNA: TGTGCCAGTAAGTGGCGGGGGGACTACAATGAGCAGTTCTTC; V: TRBV19; size: NA; D: TRBD2; J: TRBJ2-1
CDR3: CASSDLLLADTQYF; DNA: TGTGCCAGCAGTGACCTTCTTCTTGCAGATACGCAGTATTTT; V: TRBV6-1; size: once; D: NA; J: TRBJ2-3
CDR3: CASSLASGDSPLHF; DNA: TGTGCCAGCAGCTTGGCCTCAGGGGATTCACCCCTCCACTTT; V: TRBV5-5; size: NA; D: NA; J: TRBJ1-6
CDR3: CASHQGQGASGANVLTF; DNA: TGTGCCAGCCACCAAGGGCAGGGGGCAAGTGGGGCCAACGTCCTGACTTTC; V: TRBV28; size: NA; D: TRBD1; J: TRBJ2-6
CDR3: CASSQADEQFF; DNA: TGTGCCAGCAGCCAAGCGGATGAGCAGTTCTTC; V: TRBV3-1/TRBV3-2; size: NA; D: NA; J: TRBJ2-1
CDR3: CASGTGTGDTQYF; DNA: TGTGCCAGCGGAACAGGGACGGGGGATACGCAGTATTTT; V: TRBV27; size: NA; D: NA; J: TRBJ2-3
CDR3: CASSQVNQPQHF; DNA: TGCGCCAGCAGCCAAGTAAATCAGCCCCAGCATTTT; V: TRBV4-1; size: NA; D: NA; J: TRBJ1-5
CDR3: CASSSFYLAGGRYTGELFF; DNA: TGCGCCAGCAGCTCCTTCTACCTAGCGGGAGGAAGGTACACCGGGGAGCTGTTTTTT; V: TRBV5-1; size: few; D: TRBD2; J: TRBJ2-2
CDR3: CASSPNPGGGYTF; DNA: TGTGCCAGCAGTCCCAACCCGGGTGGTGGCTACACCTTC; V: TRBV6-5; size: medium-sized; D: NA; J: TRBJ1-2
CDR3: CAISPQTGAYYGYTF; DNA: TGTGCCATCAGTCCCCAGACAGGGGCCTACTATGGCTACACCTTC; V: TRBV10-3; size: NA; D: TRBD1; J: TRBJ1-2
CDR3: CASSYGLGSEQYF; DNA: TGTGCCAGCAGTTACGGGCTGGGTTCCGAGCAGTACTTC; V: TRBV6-5; size: NA; D: NA; J: TRBJ2-7
CDR3: CASSLVLGLGGTDTQYF; DNA: TGCGCCAGCAGCTTGGTGTTGGGCCTGGGTGGCACAGATACGCAGTATTTT; V: TRBV5-1; size: few; D: NA; J: TRBJ2-3
CDR3: CASSPKGRSRRVQPQHF; DNA: TGTGCCAGCTCACCCAAGGGCCGGTCTCGAAGGGTTCAGCCCCAGCATTTT; V: TRBV18; size: few; D: NA; J: TRBJ1-5
CDR3: CASSLQGGTNEKLFF; DNA: TGCGCCAGCAGCTTACAGGGAGGAACTAATGAAAAACTGTTTTTT; V: TRBV5-1; size: NA; D: NA; J: TRBJ1-4
CDR3: CASSQASRAQRGGRDTQYF; DNA: TGTGCCAGCAGCCAAGCAAGTAGAGCACAACGGGGGGGCCGGGATACGCAGTATTTT; V: TRBV3-1/TRBV3-2; size: NA; D: TRBD2; J: TRBJ2-3
CDR3: CASSSGVGGEYYEQYF; DNA: TGTGCCAGCAGTTCTGGGGTGGGCGGGGAATACTACGAGCAGTACTTC; V: TRBV6-5; size: once; D: NA; J: TRBJ2-7
CDR3: CASSQGVARLSEQYF; DNA: TGTGCCAGCAGCCAAGGAGTCGCCCGGCTCTCCGAGCAGTACTTC; V: TRBV14; size: NA; D: NA; J: TRBJ2-7
CDR3: CASSAPGLAGGPVDTQYF; DNA: TGTGCCAGCAGTGCCCCGGGACTAGCGGGAGGGCCGGTAGATACGCAGTATTTT; V: TRBV2; size: NA; D: TRBD2; J: TRBJ2-3
CDR3: CASKGSSNYGYTF; DNA: TGTGCCAGCAAGGGAAGCTCTAACTATGGCTACACCTTC; V: TRBV28; size: NA; D: NA; J: TRBJ1-2
CDR3: CASWEGNTGELFF; DNA: TGTGCCAGCTGGGAAGGGAACACCGGGGAGCTGTTTTTT; V: TRBV2; size: NA; D: NA; J: TRBJ2-2
CDR3: CASSLAANEKLFF; DNA: TGTGCCAGCAGCTTGGCGGCTAATGAAAAACTGTTTTTT; V: TRBV5-4; size: few; D: NA; J: TRBJ1-4
CDR3: CASSQGQGAFF; DNA: TGTGCCAGCAGCCAGGGGCAGGGGGCTTTCTTT; V: TRBV6-2/TRBV6-3; size: NA; D: NA; J: TRBJ1-1
CDR3: CASSDQGNYGYTF; DNA: TGTGCCAGCAGCGATCAGGGGAACTATGGCTACACCTTC; V: TRBV6-2/TRBV6-3; size: NA; D: NA; J: TRBJ1-2
CDR3: CASSLIDKGPYEQYF; DNA: TGCGCCAGCAGTCTCATTGACAAGGGACCCTACGAGCAGTACTTC; V: TRBV4-1; size: NA; D: NA; J: TRBJ2-7
CDR3: CASSQRQGRVYGYTF; DNA: TGCGCCAGCAGCCAAAGACAGGGTAGGGTCTATGGCTACACCTTC; V: TRBV4-1; size: NA; D: TRBD1; J: TRBJ1-2
CDR3: CASSDPFFFVPGQSPEQYF; DNA: TGTGCCAGCAGTGATCCCTTTTTTTTTGTGCCGGGGCAGTCCCCGGAGCAGTACTTC; V: TRBV2; size: NA; D: NA; J: TRBJ2-7
CDR3: CASTGKQGGKAFF; DNA: TGTGCCAGCACGGGCAAACAGGGGGGAAAAGCTTTCTTT; V: TRBV3-1/TRBV3-2; size: NA; D: TRBD1; J: TRBJ1-1
CDR3: CASSPPGQGNNEQFF; DNA: TGTGCCAGCTCACCACCGGGACAGGGGAACAATGAGCAGTTCTTC; V: TRBV18; size: medium-sized; D: TRBD1; J: TRBJ2-1
CDR3: CASSSGLAGGQDTQYF; DNA: TGTGCCAGCAGTTCCGGACTAGCGGGAGGTCAAGATACGCAGTATTTT; V: TRBV2; size: NA; D: TRBD2; J: TRBJ2-3
CDR3: CASRATGRMPYEQYF; DNA: TGTGCCAGCAGGGCAACAGGGCGGATGCCCTACGAGCAGTACTTC; V: TRBV14; size: NA; D: NA; J: TRBJ2-7
CDR3: CASSHAQGAGNTEAFF; DNA: TGCGCCAGCAGCCACGCACAGGGGGCTGGGAACACTGAAGCTTTCTTT; V: TRBV4-1; size: few; D: TRBD1; J: TRBJ1-1
CDR3: CASSQAGGPSTDTQYF; DNA: TGCGCCAGCAGCCAAGCCGGGGGGCCATCCACAGATACGCAGTATTTT; V: TRBV4-1; size: NA; D: NA; J: TRBJ2-3
CDR3: CASSLAGMDYEQYF; DNA: TGCGCCAGCAGCTTGGCAGGAATGGACTACGAACAGTACTTC; V: TRBV5-1; size: NA; D: NA; J: TRBJ2-7
CDR3: CASSWWDSSYEQYF; DNA: TGTGCCAGCAGCTGGTGGGACAGCTCCTACGAGCAGTACTTC; V: TRBV5-5; size: NA; D: TRBD1; J: TRBJ2-7
CDR3: CASSSWDSNQPQHF; DNA: TGTGCCAGCAGCTCGTGGGATAGCAATCAGCCCCAGCATTTT; V: TRBV6-6; size: medium-sized; D: NA; J: TRBJ1-5
CDR3: CASRPTGTQETQYF; DNA: TGTGCCAGCAGGCCCACCGGGACACAAGAGACCCAGTACTTC; V: TRBV6-6; size: NA; D: NA; J: TRBJ2-5
CDR3: CASSPPGRKNTEAFF; DNA: TGTGCCAGCAGCCCGCCGGGACGGAAGAACACTGAAGCTTTCTTT; V: TRBV7-9; size: few; D: NA; J: TRBJ1-1
CDR3: CASSEEGSGANVLTF; DNA: TGTGCCAGCAGTGAAGAAGGCTCTGGGGCCAACGTCCTGACTTTC; V: TRBV6-1; size: NA; D: NA; J: TRBJ2-6
CDR3: CASSEEGGYGYTF; DNA: TGTGCCAGCAGTGAAGAGGGGGGCTATGGCTACACCTTC; V: TRBV2; size: NA; D: NA; J: TRBJ1-2
CDR3: CASSQEQRGGYRDTQYF; DNA: TGCGCCAGCAGCCAAGAACAGCGGGGGGGATATCGAGATACGCAGTATTTT; V: TRBV4-1; size: NA; D: TRBD2; J: TRBJ2-3
CDR3: CASSLGAGSNQPQHF; DNA: TGTGCCAGCAGTCTGGGGGCAGGAAGCAATCAGCCCCAGCATTTT; V: TRBV6-5; size: NA; D: NA; J: TRBJ1-5
CDR3: CASGTGFNEQYF; DNA: TGTGCCTCCGGGACAGGGTTCAACGAGCAGTACTTC; V: TRBV19; size: NA; D: TRBD1; J: TRBJ2-7
CDR3: CSVTGITNEKLFF; DNA: TGCAGCGTAACAGGGATAACTAATGAAAAACTGTTTTTT; V: TRBV29-1; size: NA; D: NA; J: TRBJ1-4
CDR3: CASSQERGTEAFF; DNA: TGTGCCAGCTCCCAGGAAAGGGGCACTGAAGCTTTCTTT; V: TRBV18; size: NA; D: NA; J: TRBJ1-1